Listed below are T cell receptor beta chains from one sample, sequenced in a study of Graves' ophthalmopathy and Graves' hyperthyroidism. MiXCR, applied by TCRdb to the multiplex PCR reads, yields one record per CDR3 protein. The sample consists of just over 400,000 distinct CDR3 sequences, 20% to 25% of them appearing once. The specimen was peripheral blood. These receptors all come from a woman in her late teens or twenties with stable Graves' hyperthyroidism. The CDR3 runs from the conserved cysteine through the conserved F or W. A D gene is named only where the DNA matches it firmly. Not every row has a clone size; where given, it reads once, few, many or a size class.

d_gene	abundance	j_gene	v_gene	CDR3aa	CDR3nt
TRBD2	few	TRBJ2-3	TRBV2	CASSGGLAVSTDTQYF	TGTGCCAGCAGTGGCGGACTAGCCGTTAGCACAGATACGCAGTATTTT
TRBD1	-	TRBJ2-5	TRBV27	CASRSQGLGETQYF	TGTGCCAGCAGGTCACAGGGGTTGGGAGAGACCCAGTACTTC
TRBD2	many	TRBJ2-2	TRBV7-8	CASSFPSGSSDTGELFF	TGTGCCAGCAGCTTTCCTAGCGGGAGTTCTGACACCGGGGAGCTGTTTTTT
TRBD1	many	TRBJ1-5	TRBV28	CASSTPARGRNQPQHF	TGTGCCAGCAGTACCCCTGCCAGGGGGCGGAATCAGCCCCAGCATTTT
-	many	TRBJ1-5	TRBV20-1	CSAQRGGNNQPQHF	TGCAGTGCCCAGCGCGGGGGTAACAATCAGCCCCAGCATTTT
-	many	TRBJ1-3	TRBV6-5	CASSLREPGHISGNTIYF	TGTGCCAGCAGTCTACGGGAACCGGGACACATCTCTGGAAACACCATATATTTT
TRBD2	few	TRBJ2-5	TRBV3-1	CASSQDRPLAGGGETQYF	TGTGCCAGCAGCCAAGATCGGCCGCTAGCGGGAGGGGGGGAGACCCAGTACTTC
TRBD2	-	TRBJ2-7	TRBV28	CASTPGGAFSYEQYF	TGTGCCAGCACCCCGGGGGGGGCCTTCTCCTACGAGCAGTACTTC
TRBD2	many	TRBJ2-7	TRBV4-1	CASSHWGSGRSHEQYF	TGCGCCAGCAGCCATTGGGGTAGCGGGAGAAGCCACGAGCAGTACTTC
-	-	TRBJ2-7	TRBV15	CATSRGTATYEQYF	TGTGCCACCAGCAGAGGGACGGCTACCTACGAGCAGTACTTC